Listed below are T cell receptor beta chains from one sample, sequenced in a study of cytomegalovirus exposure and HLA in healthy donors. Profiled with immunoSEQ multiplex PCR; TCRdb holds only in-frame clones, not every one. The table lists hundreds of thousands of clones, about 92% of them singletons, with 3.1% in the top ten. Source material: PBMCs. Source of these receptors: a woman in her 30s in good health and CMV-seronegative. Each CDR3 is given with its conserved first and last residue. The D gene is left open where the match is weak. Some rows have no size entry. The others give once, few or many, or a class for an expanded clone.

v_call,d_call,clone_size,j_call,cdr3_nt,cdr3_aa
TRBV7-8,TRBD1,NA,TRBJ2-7,TGTGCCAGCAGCACCGGACAGGTATACGAGCAGTACTTC,CASSTGQVYEQYF
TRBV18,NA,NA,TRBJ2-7,TGTGCCAGCTCACCATTGGCTAGCGCGAGCATCCCATACGAGCAGTACTTC,CASSPLASASIPYEQYF
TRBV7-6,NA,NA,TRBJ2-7,TGTGCCAGCAGCTTTGCGGCGGGTACATCCTACGAGCAGTACTTC,CASSFAAGTSYEQYF
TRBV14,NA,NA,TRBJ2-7,TGTGCCAGCAGCCAGCAGGGATCGCGAGGGGACGAGCAGTACTTC,CASSQQGSRGDEQYF
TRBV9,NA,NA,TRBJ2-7,TGTGCCAGCAGCGTCGGGACACACTACGAGCAGTACTTC,CASSVGTHYEQYF
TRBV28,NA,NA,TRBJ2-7,TGTGCCAGCAGCCCCGGAGGGCCCCCCTACGAGCAGTACTTC,CASSPGGPPYEQYF
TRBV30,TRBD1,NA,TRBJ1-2,TGTGCCTGGATGGGACAGAAGGGCGGCTACACCTTC,CAWMGQKGGYTF
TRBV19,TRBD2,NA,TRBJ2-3,TGTGCCAGTAGTACTCCTTTTATAGCGGGAGGGATCACAGATACGCAGTATTTT,CASSTPFIAGGITDTQYF
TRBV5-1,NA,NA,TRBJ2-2,TGCGCCAGCAGCCATCTAGCGCGGGAGCTGTTTTTT,CASSHLARELFF
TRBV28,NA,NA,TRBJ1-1,TGTGCCAGCAGTCCCACCGTCGGTGAAGCTTTCTTT,CASSPTVGEAFF
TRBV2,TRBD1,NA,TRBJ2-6,TGTGCCAGTATGACAGGGGTAGGCTCTGGGGCCAACGTCCTGACTTTC,CASMTGVGSGANVLTF
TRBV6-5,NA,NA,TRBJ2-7,TGTGCCAGCAGAGAACAGGGTGGGCACGAGCAGTACTTC,CASREQGGHEQYF
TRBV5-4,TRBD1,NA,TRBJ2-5,TGTGCCAGCAGCTTGGCCGGCAGGGGGCAAGAGACCCAGTACTTC,CASSLAGRGQETQYF
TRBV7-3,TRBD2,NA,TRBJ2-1,TGTGCCAGCAGCTCTAGCGGGACCGGGGGTGAGCAGTTCTTC,CASSSSGTGGEQFF
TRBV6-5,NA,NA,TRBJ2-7,TGTGCCAGCAGCCTTGGAATGGAGCAGTACTTC,CASSLGMEQYF
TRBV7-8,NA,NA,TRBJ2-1,TGTGCCAGCAGCCCGCTAGGGTTCAATGAGCAGTTCTTC,CASSPLGFNEQFF
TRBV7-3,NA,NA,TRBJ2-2,TGTGCCAGCAGCTTGACTATCGGCACCGGGGAGCTGTTTTTT,CASSLTIGTGELFF
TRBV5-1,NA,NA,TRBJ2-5,TGCGCCAGCAGCGCAGGGGCCCAAGAGACCCAGTACTTC,CASSAGAQETQYF
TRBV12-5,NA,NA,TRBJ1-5,TGTGCTAGTGGTTTCCCGGGTATGGGTCAGCCCCAGCATTTT,CASGFPGMGQPQHF
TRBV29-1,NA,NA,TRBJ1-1,TGCAGCGTTGACTCAGAGAGGGGCACTGAAGCTTTCTTT,CSVDSERGTEAFF
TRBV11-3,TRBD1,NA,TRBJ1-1,TGTGCCAGCAGCTTACCCGGGACAGGGGCCATGAACACTGAAGCTTTCTTT,CASSLPGTGAMNTEAFF
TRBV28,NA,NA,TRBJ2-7,TGTGCCATTGGGACCGACCGCTCCTACGAGCAGTACTTC,CAIGTDRSYEQYF
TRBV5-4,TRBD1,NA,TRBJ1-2,TGTGCCAGCAGCTGGACAGGGGGATATGGCTACACCTTC,CASSWTGGYGYTF
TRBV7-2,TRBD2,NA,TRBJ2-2,TGTGCCAGCAGCAGTAGCGGGAGGGGGTACGGCGGGGAGCTGTTTTTT,CASSSSGRGYGGELFF
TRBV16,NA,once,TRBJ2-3,TGTGCCAGCAGCCACCGGGACAACACAGATACGCAGTATTTT,CASSHRDNTDTQYF
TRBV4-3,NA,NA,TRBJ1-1,TGCGCCAGCAGCCAAGAGACGGATTTGAACACTGAAGCTTTCTTT,CASSQETDLNTEAFF
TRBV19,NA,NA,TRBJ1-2,TGTGCCAGTAGTCTAACCACAGGGTGGGGCTACACCTTC,CASSLTTGWGYTF
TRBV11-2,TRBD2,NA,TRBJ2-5,TGTGCCAGCAGCCGTCGTCCGCGGGGGACCAGGCAAGAGACCCAGTACTTC,CASSRRPRGTRQETQYF
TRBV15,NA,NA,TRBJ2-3,TGTGCCACCAGCAGCGTCCGGGAGCTCGATACGCAGTATTTT,CATSSVRELDTQYF
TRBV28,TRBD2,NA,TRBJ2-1,TGTGCCAGCAGAAGAGCGGGAGAGTCCTACAATGAGCAGTTCTTC,CASRRAGESYNEQFF
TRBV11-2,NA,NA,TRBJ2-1,TGTGCCAGCAGCCGGGGGCTAGCGAGTTTTGATGAGCAGTTCTTC,CASSRGLASFDEQFF
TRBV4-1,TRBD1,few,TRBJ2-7,TGCGCCAGCAGCCAATTCCAGGGGGTTATTAGTCCCTACGAGCAGTACTTC,CASSQFQGVISPYEQYF
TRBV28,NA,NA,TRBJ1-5,TGTGCCAGCAGAGCAGGGGTTCCGGGTCAGCCCCAGCATTTT,CASRAGVPGQPQHF
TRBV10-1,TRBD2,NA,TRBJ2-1,TGCGCCAGCAAGGGACTAGCGGTGTACAATGAGCAGTTCTTC,CASKGLAVYNEQFF
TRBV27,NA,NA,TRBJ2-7,TGTGCCAGCAGTTTTTCGGGAACCTACGAGCAGTACTTC,CASSFSGTYEQYF
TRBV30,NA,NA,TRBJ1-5,TGTGCCTGGAGTGTACCTTGGGGGGGGAATCAGCCCCAGCATTTT,CAWSVPWGGNQPQHF
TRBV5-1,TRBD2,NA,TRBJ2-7,TGCGCCAGCAGCCCCGCAACGGGACTAGCGGGGCCCTACGAGCAGTACTTC,CASSPATGLAGPYEQYF
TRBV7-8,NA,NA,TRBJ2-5,TGTGCCAGCAGCCCTACAGTCGGCGGAGAGACCCAGTACTTC,CASSPTVGGETQYF
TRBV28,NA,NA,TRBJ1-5,TGTGCCAGCAGTCCACTAAAAAGGGCTTCCAATCAGCCCCAGCATTTT,CASSPLKRASNQPQHF
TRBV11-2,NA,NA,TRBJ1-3,TGTGCCAGCAGCTTAGTTGGAAACACCATATATTTT,CASSLVGNTIYF
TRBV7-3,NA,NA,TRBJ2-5,TGTGCCAGCAGCTCCCTAGCCCGGGAGACCCAGTACTTC,CASSSLARETQYF
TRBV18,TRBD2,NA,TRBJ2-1,TGTGCCAGCTCACCAGGGGAACTAAATAGCGGGAGTACTAATGAGCAGTTCTTC,CASSPGELNSGSTNEQFF
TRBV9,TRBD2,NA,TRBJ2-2,TGTGCCAGCAGCGTAGTGGCTAGCGGGAGTTTCGGGGAGCTGTTTTTT,CASSVVASGSFGELFF
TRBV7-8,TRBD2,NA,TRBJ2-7,TGTGCCAGCAGCCCAATGGTAGCGGGACACGAGCAGTACTTC,CASSPMVAGHEQYF
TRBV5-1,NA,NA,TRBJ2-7,TGCGCCAGCAGCAAACAGGGTTGGGACTCCTACGAGCAGTACTTC,CASSKQGWDSYEQYF
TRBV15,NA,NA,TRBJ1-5,TGTGCCACCAGCAGAGAGGTAGCAGGGTATGAGCCCCAGCATTTT,CATSREVAGYEPQHF
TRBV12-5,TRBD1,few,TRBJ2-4,TGTGCTAGTCTTTACCGGGACAGGGGGCGCTTCGGCAAAAACATTCAGTACTTC,CASLYRDRGRFGKNIQYF
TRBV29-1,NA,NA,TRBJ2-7,TGCAGCGTTGTTTACGACGGTCCCAAGGAAAACGAGCAGTACTTC,CSVVYDGPKENEQYF
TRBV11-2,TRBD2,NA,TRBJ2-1,TGTGCCAGCAGCTTCATTCTAGCGGGAGGAAACAATGAGCAGTTCTTC,CASSFILAGGNNEQFF
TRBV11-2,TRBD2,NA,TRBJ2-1,TGTGCCAGCAGCTTAGAGAGACTAGCGTTAAATGAGCAGTTCTTC,CASSLERLALNEQFF
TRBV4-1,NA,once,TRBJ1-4,TGCGCCAGCAGCCAAGTCCCGCTGGGGGGTTTTCGAGAAAAACTGTTTTTT,CASSQVPLGGFREKLFF
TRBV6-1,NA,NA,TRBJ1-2,TGTGCCAGCAGTGAAGAGTTGGAGGTTCATGGCTACACCTTC,CASSEELEVHGYTF